This T cell receptor beta chain derives from a study of blood T cell repertoires in COVID-19 (dated by TCRdb to 2018 to 2021). With respect to the entire study: Samples from collaborators originated in the United States, Italy and Spain and spanned both the acute and convalescent phases of COVID-19. The material from the prospective study consisted of cDNA or gDNA derived from T cells, B-cell-depleted T cells, or PBMCs. Subjects who had been exposed to COVID-19, were actively infected with it, or had recovered from it provided the deeply sampled blood TCRbeta repertoires that made up the dataset. The repertoires were released in a freely available public database meant as a resource for research on the immune response to SARS-CoV-2. Samples came from the ongoing ImmuneRACE study (first 160 participants) plus 1,254 subjects from 6 global collaborators. A de-identified subject ID, COVID-19 status, age in years and sex were almost always included in the sample metadata. Where available, HLA class I and class II types were taken from metadata supplied by the sample provider and were not determined by assay-based typing.

For this chain, trimming is 3 bases at the V end and 9 bases at the J end, and the number of junction bases without a gene match is 9. Including cysteine and phenylalanine, the CDR3 has 15 amino acids. The entry retains the CDR3 DNA only, 45 bases that are in frame from base 1. Looking up the germline V gene (reference sequence) yields CDR1 LGHDT and CDR2 YNNKEL. Whole blood was collected in K2EDTA tubes by collaborating institutions according to the institutions' own protocols. For TCRbeta analysis, collaborator samples were shipped as frozen whole blood, as isolated PBMCs, or as DNA extracted from either sample type. With respect to this clone: It lacks a known antigen. Base qualities were left out, and no much larger clone turns up one base away.

Here is what the overall study found, with its caveats: The quantity of clinical and demographic metadata differed by source and by participant and was supplied without curation.

The immunoSEQ Assay, a bias-controlled multiplex PCR, was used to amplify TCRbeta CDR3 regions from genomic DNA. The original methods were these. The number of nucleated cells in each sample was estimated from the amplification of reference gene primers within the assay. Sequence reads were collapsed and filtered to measure the absolute abundance of every unique TCRbeta CDR3 rearrangement. For each sample, productive Simpson clonality was calculated as the square root of Simpson's diversity index over productive rearrangements. TCRdb limited this immuneACCESS table to in-frame rearrangements with V and J called. A share of clones is missing; checked studies link under half to unresolved V genes, and the rest is unexplained. V and J calls and clone size are as listed in that table; D and trimming were resolved from the DNA. The sample table contains 120,000 or so clones; only one count was recorded for 85% of them. The biggest ten clones account for more than 20% of the sample.

Sequenced: peripheral blood. The rearrangement joined TRBV3-1 (or the pseudogene TRBV3-2) to TRBJ2-2; TRBD1 agrees with 8 junctional bases. This receptor was taken from an elderly woman with acute or convalescent COVID-19. The DNA sequence reads TGTGCCAGCAGCCAGATTCAGGGGGCATTGAGGGAGCTGTTTTTT. Protein translation: CASSQIQGALRELFF.